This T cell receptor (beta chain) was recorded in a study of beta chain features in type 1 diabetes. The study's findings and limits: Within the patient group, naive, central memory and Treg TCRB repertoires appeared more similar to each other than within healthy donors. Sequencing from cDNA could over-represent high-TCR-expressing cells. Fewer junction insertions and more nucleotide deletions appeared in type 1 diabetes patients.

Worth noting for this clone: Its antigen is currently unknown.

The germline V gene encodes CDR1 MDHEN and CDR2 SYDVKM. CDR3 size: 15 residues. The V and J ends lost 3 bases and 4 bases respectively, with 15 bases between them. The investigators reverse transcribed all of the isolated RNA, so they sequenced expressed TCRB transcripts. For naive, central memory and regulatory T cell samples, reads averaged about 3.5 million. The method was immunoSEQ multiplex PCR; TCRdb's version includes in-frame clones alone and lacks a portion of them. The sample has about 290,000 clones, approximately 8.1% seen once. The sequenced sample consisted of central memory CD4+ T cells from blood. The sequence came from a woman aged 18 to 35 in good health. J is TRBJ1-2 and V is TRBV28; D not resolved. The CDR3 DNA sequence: TGTGCCAGCAGTTTTTCTGGGCAGACAACCTATGGCTACACCTTC. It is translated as CASSFSGQTTYGYTF.